This T cell receptor beta chain was found in a study of identical twins. TCRdb independently ran MiXCR on the 5' RACE reads; one entry per CDR3 protein. The sample holds approximately 1.8 million distinct CDR3 sequences, 32% seen once. The CDR3 has 14 residues. Per the germline V gene, CDR1 is MGHRA and CDR2 is YSYEKL. V was cut by 1 base and J by 4 bases, with 8 bases left in between. This sequence joins TRBV4-1 and TRBJ1-5; no clear D. This receptor was obtained from a newborn girl in good health. The sequenced sample was cord blood. CDR3 coding DNA: TGCGCCAGCAGCCAAGTACCCCTAAATCAGCCCCAGCATTTT. Its translation: CASSQVPLNQPQHF.